Given below is one T cell receptor beta chain in context. The source of the sample is a study of blood T cell repertoires in COVID-19. Background on the study: COVID-19 samples from acute and convalescent phases originated in the United States, Italy and Spain.

Here immunoSEQ multiplex PCR was the method, and the copy in TCRdb shows in-frame clones only, minus some. The sample contains about 200,000 clones, 80% to 90% of which appear only once. CDR1 is MGHRA and CDR2 is YSYEKL in the germline V gene. V was pared by 0 bases and J by 3 bases, with 5 bases of the junction left unmatched. This CDR3 region has 16 residues. Across 24 US areas, participants ranged in age from about 18 to 90 years. V usage is TRBV4-1 and J usage is TRBJ2-7, with TRBD1 matching over 10 bases. The source material was PBMCs or T cells enriched from blood (not recorded which). The origin of this receptor is a young woman who had recovered from COVID-19. The CDR3 spells CASSQEDRGGIYEQYF. The CDR3 DNA reads TGCGCCAGCAGCCAAGAGGACAGGGGGGGTATCTACGAGCAGTACTTC.